A selection of T cell receptor beta chains follows, all from one sample in a study of fetal regulatory T cell absence and autoimmunity. Produced via immunoSEQ multiplex PCR; TCRdb's table is partial and in-frame only. The sample yields around 100,000 clones, about two thirds seen once. Sequencing input: pancreas tissue. The receptors shown here come from a male donor with IPEX syndrome. Both conserved end residues are trimmed from each CDR3. Size values are once, few and many counts, or a class for expanded clones, and some rows have none.

j_call v_call clone_size cdr3_aa
TRBJ2-7 TRBV5-4 few ASSYEQY
TRBJ1-2 TRBV25-1 NA ASSESRRGEGYT
TRBJ2-1 TRBV6-5 NA ASSYSLRYEF
TRBJ2-3 TRBV2 NA ASSQLNTQY
TRBJ1-1 TRBV5-1 few ASSSGQGVTEAF
TRBJ2-1 TRBV4-1 few ASSQDAGSYNEQF
TRBJ1-2 TRBV2 NA ASTPRSGYGYT
TRBJ2-2 TRBV7-8 NA ASSPPILAGVTNTGELF
TRBJ2-7 TRBV13 NA ASSPRGTNPSYEQY
TRBJ1-1 TRBV13 NA ASSFRPLNTEAF
TRBJ1-4 TRBV4-3 NA ASSQDIGRGRREKLF
TRBJ1-1 TRBV7-9 NA ASSLAHSSFEAF
TRBJ2-7 TRBV9 NA ASSSLHSYEQY
TRBJ2-3 TRBV29-1 NA SAVWCLAGTPDTQY
TRBJ1-1 TRBV5-1 NA ASRQGAVGNTEAF
TRBJ2-7 TRBV6-1 once ASSETGYYEQY
TRBJ1-2 TRBV5-1 few ASSLGGYGYT
TRBJ2-5 TRBV13 NA ASSLGRGAEETQY
TRBJ2-7 TRBV18 once ASSRDRGREQY
TRBJ2-7 TRBV19 NA ASSLTINLGYEQY
TRBJ1-2 TRBV27 NA ASSFSGTGTVNYGYT
TRBJ2-2 TRBV14 NA ASSSRTPSAGELF
TRBJ2-7 TRBV5-1 NA ASSLARTRVDEQY
TRBJ2-5 TRBV9 NA ASSAPPLPGLATQETQY
TRBJ2-3 TRBV9 NA ASSVGDNSKGTDTQY
TRBJ1-2 TRBV7-2 NA ASSLTLGKGNYGYT
TRBJ2-7 TRBV6-1 once ASSVDISPSYEQY
TRBJ2-7 TRBV5-1 NA ASSLTAGGYEQY
TRBJ1-2 TRBV6-6 NA ARRHYGYT
TRBJ2-7 TRBV15 NA ATSAPSGGPSSYEQY
TRBJ1-2 TRBV7-9 NA ASSPPTDYGYT
TRBJ2-5 TRBV7-6 NA ASSLAGLAGEETQY
TRBJ1-6 TRBV5-5 few ASSLSGDSPLH
TRBJ2-3 TRBV9 NA ASSPYRASTDTQY
TRBJ1-2 TRBV18 NA ASSRSRVNYGYT
TRBJ2-3 TRBV4-1 NA ASSPLAGRHTDTQY
TRBJ1-3 TRBV30 NA AWGRGTIY
TRBJ2-7 TRBV5-6 few ASSSGLAGFPYYEQY
TRBJ1-1 TRBV13 NA ASSSARETEAF
TRBJ2-7 TRBV7-8 NA ASSLGSGRSYEQY
TRBJ1-2 TRBV4-1 NA ASSRDSGFNYGYT
TRBJ2-5 TRBV11-2 NA ASSASGSGETQY
TRBJ2-1 TRBV5-1 NA ASSLDSSPNEQF
TRBJ1-2 TRBV9 NA ASSRDVYGYT
TRBJ1-4 TRBV25-1 once ASSAGTGNPTNEKLF
TRBJ2-7 TRBV9 NA ASSSPGNEQY
TRBJ2-7 TRBV23-1 NA AVPPGKKIPYEQY
TRBJ2-1 TRBV7-6 NA ASSLMNEQF
TRBJ1-2 TRBV27 NA ASSFTGTLNYGYT
TRBJ2-7 TRBV27 few ASSRGYEQY
TRBJ2-3 TRBV6-1 NA ASSEIGLKRECTDTQY
TRBJ1-4 TRBV2 NA ASRDRGGEKLF
TRBJ2-1 TRBV15 NA ATSRDKGHTQF
TRBJ2-3 TRBV4-1 NA ANSLPSDTQY
TRBJ1-6 TRBV19 medium-sized ASSIGGSYNSPLH
TRBJ2-3 TRBV10-1 NA ASSRLAGEFEDTQY
TRBJ1-1 TRBV18 NA ASSPRQGGGTEAF
TRBJ2-1 TRBV20-1 NA SARGNNEQF
TRBJ1-1 TRBV6-4 NA ASSDSSALGAF
TRBJ1-5 TRBV30 NA AWSIREANQPQH